This T cell receptor beta chain was observed in a study of a mutant IDH1 vaccine in newly diagnosed glioma. The data were produced by immunoSEQ multiplex PCR, yet TCRdb's version contains in-frame clones alone and is incomplete. The sample carries over 55,000 clones, 81% recorded once. The CDR3 spans 14 residues. As for time point: week 35, safety follow-up. Each dose of the vaccine consisted of 300 ug of mutant IDH1 20-mer peptide, with topical imiquimod. New astrocytomas of WHO grade 3 or 4 that were IDH1-mutant and ATRX-lost were found in the donors. Comments on this clone: The antigen is unknown.

The TCR comes from a man in his forties or fifties with glioma. The rearrangement links TRBV1 to TRBJ2-7; no check of the table's D call, TRBD2, against the DNA was made. TRBV1 is annotated as a pseudogene. Sequences were derived from PBMCs, sampled from a glioma patient whose treatment included an IDH1 peptide vaccine. The CDR3 loop is CTSSRTSGINEQYF. The CDR3 region has the DNA TGCACCAGCAGCCGGACTAGCGGGATCAACGAGCAGTACTTC.